Below are 20 T cell receptor beta chains sequenced from a single sample in a study of shared clonotypes between healthy human individuals. Only CD45RO-negative cells positively selected for CCR7 counted as naive CD8 cells, so terminally differentiated effector memory CD45RA+ cells were excluded. The data were produced by immunoSEQ multiplex PCR, yet TCRdb's version contains in-frame clones alone and is incomplete. The sample consists of about 700,000 clones, 90% to 95% of them appearing once. Sequencing used naive CD8+ T cells sorted from blood. The receptor set was obtained from a man under 40 in good health.

V and J are TRBV7-8 and TRBJ1-4; D uncertain. Germline lookup yields CDR1 SGHVS and CDR2 FQNEAQ. V was cut by 5 bases and J by 5 bases, with 6 bases left in between. The CDR3 runs 12 residues. CDR3 sequence reads: CASSPLNEKLFF. The CDR3 bases are TGTGCCAGCAGCCCATTAAATGAAAAACTGTTTTTT.

The rearrangement links TRBV11-3 to TRBJ2-7; D tentatively fits TRBD1 or TRBD2 (5 bases each). Trimming pared 4 bases from V and 7 bases from J, leaving 17 bases between. Germline CDR1 and CDR2: SGHNT and YENEEA. CDR3 size: 14 residues. The CDR3 sequence: CASSSERWGREQYF. CDR3 nucleotides: TGTGCCAGCAGCTCCGAGCGGTGGGGCAGGGAGCAGTACTTC.

The chain couples TRBV27 to TRBJ2-1, with TRBD1 matching 12 bases. Germline loops: CDR1 MNHEY, CDR2 SMNVEV (reference sequence). V lost 5 bases to trimming and J lost 2 bases; unmatched junction nucleotides: 10. The CDR3 extends over 18 amino acids. CDR3 protein: CASSKGQGAPITYNEQFF. The CDR3 nucleotides are TGTGCCAGCAGTAAGGGACAGGGGGCACCTATAACCTACAATGAGCAGTTCTTC.

J is TRBJ1-1 and V is TRBV7-3; a weak D match, TRBD1 (5 bases). Deletions cut 4 bases from V and 5 bases from J, with 11 bases between. The CDR3 has 13 residues. The V gene's germline CDR1 is SGHTA and CDR2 FQGTGA. DNA for the CDR3: TGTGCCAGCAGCTCTAAGGGGTTGACTGAAGCTTTCTTT. It codes for CASSSKGLTEAFF.

V and J are TRBV27 and TRBJ2-1; 8 bases are shared with TRBD1. V lost 3 bases to trimming and J lost 6 bases; unmatched junction nucleotides: 7. The CDR3 covers 15 residues. The germline CDR1 and CDR2 sequences are MNHEY and SMNVEV (reference sequence). The CDR3: CASSLTTGGGNEQFF. CDR3 DNA sequence: TGTGCCAGCAGTTTGACAACAGGGGGAGGCAATGAGCAGTTCTTC.

The CDR3 nucleotides read TGTGCCAGCAGCATAAATGCGGGACAGGGGGCGAATGAGCAGTTCTTC. This encodes CASSINAGQGANEQFF. The V call is TRBV11-3, the J call TRBJ2-1; 12 nucleotides line up with TRBD1. The CDR3 covers 16 residues. Trimming took 5 bases from V and 7 from J; bases not matched to a gene: 9. CDR1 is SGHNT, CDR2 YENEEA, per germline.

The chain is built from TRBV4-3 and TRBJ2-5; the match to TRBD1 covers 7 bases. V lost 1 base to trimming and J lost 0 bases; unmatched junction nucleotides: 2. Germline V gives CDR1 LGHNA, CDR2 YSLEER. CDR3 length: 15 residues. The CDR3 nucleotides are TGCGCCAGCAGCCAAGGGGACAGCGACCAAGAGACCCAGTACTTC. Its protein product is CASSQGDSDQETQYF.

V is TRBV10-1 and J is TRBJ1-5; 9 nucleotides line up with TRBD1. From germline, CDR1 is WNHNN and CDR2 SYGVQD (reference sequence). The CDR3 runs to 16 residues. With V trimmed by 2 bases and J by 4 bases, 6 bases remained unmatched. In DNA, the CDR3 is TGCGCCAGCAGTGAGAACCGGGACAGGGCGAATCAGCCCCAGCATTTT. Translated: CASSENRDRANQPQHF.

This clone was observed a handful of times. The CDR3 nucleotides read TGTGCCAGCAGTCCCCCTGCAGGGGAGGAACAGCCCCAGCATTTT. It specifies CASSPPAGEEQPQHF. The chain uses TRBV6-6 and TRBJ1-5; perhaps TRBD1 as D (6 bases). Germline CDR1 and CDR2: MNHNY and SVGAGI (reference sequence). V lost 5 bases and J 7 bases, leaving 18 bases between the germline ends. The CDR3 consists of 15 residues.

CDR3 sequence (DNA): TGCGCCAGCAGCCCACGACCTAGCGGGAGATTCTACGAGCAGTACTTC. Amino acid sequence: CASSPRPSGRFYEQYF. The genes are TRBV4-1 and TRBJ2-7; TRBD2 aligns across 10 bases. This CDR3 has 16 residues. V shed 4 bases, J shed 3 bases, and the junction held 9 bases outside the gene matches. CDR1 and CDR2 from the germline V gene are MGHRA and YSYEKL.

Comment on this clone: It may be a read error: a sequence one base away is much more abundant. Other DNA sequences within the sample encode an identical CDR3. V usage is TRBV29-1 and J usage is TRBJ2-2; D is undetermined. V shed 1 base and J shed 6 bases, with 3 bases lying between them. Germline V gives CDR1 SQVTM, CDR2 ANQGSEA. The CDR3 runs to 11 residues. CDR3 protein: CSVEVAGELFF. As DNA, the CDR3 is TGCAGCGTTGAAGTCGCCGGGGAGCTGTTTTTT.

The rearrangement joins TRBV5-4 to TRBJ2-7; TRBD2 matches 8 bases. The germline gives CDR1 SGHNT, CDR2 YYREEE (reference sequence). V lost 2 bases and J lost 3; bases outside the gene matches: 7. CDR3 length: 15 residues. The CDR3 loop is CASSFNPGLVYEQYF. The CDR3 DNA sequence: TGTGCCAGCAGCTTTAATCCGGGACTAGTCTACGAGCAGTACTTC.

V and J are TRBV12-2 and TRBJ2-7; TRBD1 is the table's D call, not checked against the DNA. TRBV12-2 is shown as a pseudogene. The CDR3 consists of 15 residues. The CDR3 DNA reads TGTGCAAGTCGTTGCGGGGCAGGGGGTTTTTACGAGCAGTACTTC. It specifies CASRCGAGGFYEQYF.

The gene calls are TRBV25-1 and TRBJ1-2, with D perhaps TRBD1 (6 bases). Looked up from germline, CDR1 is MGHDK and CDR2 is SYGVNS. This CDR3 is 14 amino acids long. Trimming shortened V by 3 bases and J by 2 bases, and 10 bases separated the two germline ends. Written as DNA, the CDR3 is TGTGCCAGCAGTGAGAATGGACAGAACTATGGCTACACCTTC. This sequence encodes CASSENGQNYGYTF.

The chain uses TRBV6-6 and TRBJ2-5; no definite D call. Trimming shortened V by 3 bases and J by 5 bases, and 13 bases separated the two germline ends. CDR3 size: 14 residues. In germline, CDR1 is MNHNY, CDR2 SVGAGI (reference sequence). DNA of the CDR3: TGTGCCAGCAGTTATTCGGGTTTGGGGGAGACCCAGTACTTC. It is translated as CASSYSGLGETQYF.

This rearrangement joins TRBV19 to TRBJ2-3; maybe TRBD2 (5 bases). Trimming removed 2 bases from V and 2 bases from J, with 11 bases in between. The CDR3 is 15 residues long. Germline values: CDR1 LNHDA, CDR2 SQIVND (reference sequence). The CDR3 spells CASSISAGFTDTQYF. In DNA, the CDR3 is TGTGCCAGTAGTATATCTGCGGGCTTCACAGATACGCAGTATTTT.

The CDR3 region is CASSIRDRGRRSDNEQFF. In DNA, the CDR3 is TGTGCCAGTAGTATACGGGATCGCGGGAGACGTTCGGACAATGAGCAGTTCTTC. The chain uses TRBV19 and TRBJ2-1, with TRBD2 matching over 7 bases. V shed 2 bases, J shed 5 bases, and the junction held 15 bases outside the gene matches. Germline-derived CDR1 and CDR2 are LNHDA and SQIVND (reference sequence). The CDR3 is made up of 18 amino acids.

The chain joins TRBV19 to TRBJ1-5, with 7 bases matching TRBD1. The CDR3 loop spans 15 amino acids. Trimming cost V 11 bases and J 0 bases; bases outside gene matches: 10. CDR1 and CDR2 (germline): LNHDA, SQIVND (reference sequence). The CDR3 nucleotides read TGTGCCTCCTGGCAGGGGGGATATAGCAATCAGCCCCAGCATTTT. This sequence encodes CASWQGGYSNQPQHF.

This clone was seen a handful of times. The V gene is TRBV7-8, the J gene TRBJ2-7, with 9 bases lining up with TRBD1. Germline CDR1 SGHVS, CDR2 FQNEAQ. J was trimmed by 7 bases and V by 5 bases; bases with no gene match: 9. The CDR3 spans 14 residues. CDR3 DNA: TGTGCCAGCAGCGGTGGGACAGGGAATGGGGAGCAGTACTTC. Its translation: CASSGGTGNGEQYF.

The chain uses TRBV27 and TRBJ2-1; D is undetermined. This CDR3 comprises 13 residues. CDR1 MNHEY and CDR2 SMNVEV come from the germline V gene (reference sequence). Trimming cost V 5 bases and J 8 bases, with 13 bases left between them. The CDR3 bases are TGTGCCAGCAGTCTTACAGCCAAGTATGAGCAGTTCTTC. Translated, it gives CASSLTAKYEQFF.